The 3 T cell receptor beta chains below all came from one sample that was sequenced in a study of T-cell reconstitution after alpha-beta-depleted transplantation in children. Unique molecular identifiers were built into the TCRbeta library. Each CDR3 protein is one row after TCRdb ran MiXCR on the PCR reads. The sample records around 300,000 distinct CDR3 sequences, 23% being singletons. The source was PBMCs, mostly from graft donor cells, collected 180 days after TCRalphabeta/CD19-depleted stem cell transplant. The receptors here all came from a male patient under 18 who had a stem cell transplant for acute lymphoblastic leukemia, so the T cells may come from the graft donor.

The chain joins TRBV5-5 to TRBJ1-4; 7 nucleotides match TRBD1. Germline CDR1 SGHKS, CDR2 YYEKEE (reference sequence). This CDR3 is 13 amino acids long. The ends lost 0 bases at V and 11 bases at J; junction bases unmatched: 4. CDR3 sequence: CASSLAGTEKLFF. CDR3 nucleotide sequence: TGTGCCAGCAGCTTGGCCGGGACAGAGAAACTGTTTTTT.

This clonotype was counted only a few times. The chain has TRBV7-6 and TRBJ2-5, with D possibly matching TRBD2 (5 bases). V lost 5 bases and J 1 base, leaving 14 bases between the germline ends. CDR3 length: 15 amino acids. Germline V gene data show CDR1 as SGHVS and CDR2 as FNYEAQ. The CDR3 region is CASSLIFRGQETQYF. In nucleotides, the CDR3 is TGTGCCAGCAGCCTAATCTTTCGGGGCCAAGAGACCCAGTACTTC.

The V gene is TRBV20-1, the J gene TRBJ2-5; 8 nucleotides line up with TRBD2. This CDR3 spans 14 amino acids. The V gene's germline CDR1 is DFQATT and CDR2 SNEGSKA (reference sequence). The J segment lost 4 bases and the V segment lost 5 bases, leaving 9 bases of the junction unmatched. The CDR3: CSAAPGRAGETQYF. CDR3 nucleotide sequence: TGCAGTGCTGCGCCCGGGAGGGCAGGAGAGACCCAGTACTTC.